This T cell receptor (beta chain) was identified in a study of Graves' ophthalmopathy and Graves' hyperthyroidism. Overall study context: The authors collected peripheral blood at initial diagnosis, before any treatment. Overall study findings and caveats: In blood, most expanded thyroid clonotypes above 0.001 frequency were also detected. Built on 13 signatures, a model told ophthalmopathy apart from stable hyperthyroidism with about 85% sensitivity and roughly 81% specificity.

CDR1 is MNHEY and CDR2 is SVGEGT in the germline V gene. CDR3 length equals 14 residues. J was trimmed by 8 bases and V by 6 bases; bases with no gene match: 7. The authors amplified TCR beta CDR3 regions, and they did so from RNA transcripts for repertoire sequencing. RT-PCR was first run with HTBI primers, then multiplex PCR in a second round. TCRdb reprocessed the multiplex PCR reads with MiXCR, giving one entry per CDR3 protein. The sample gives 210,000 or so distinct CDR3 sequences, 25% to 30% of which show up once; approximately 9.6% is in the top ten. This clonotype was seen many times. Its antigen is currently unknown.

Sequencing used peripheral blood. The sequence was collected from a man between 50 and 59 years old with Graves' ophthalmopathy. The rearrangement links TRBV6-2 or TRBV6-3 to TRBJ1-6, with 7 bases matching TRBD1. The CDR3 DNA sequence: TGTGCCAGCAGCTGGACAGGCGTCGATTCACCCCTCCACTTT. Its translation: CASSWTGVDSPLHF.